The rows below give T cell receptor beta chains drawn from one sample of a study of vaccination effects on CD4 cells after COVID-19. No antigen has been identified for these receptors. Sequencing was performed with immunoSEQ multiplex PCR; in TCRdb, only in-frame clones are kept and a portion is missing. This table holds approximately 37,000 clones, 82% found once. The material sequenced was CD4+ T cells from PBMCs cultured without peptide, taken before COVID-19 vaccination. The receptors here all came from a human donor who received a COVID-19 vaccine. The CDR3 runs from the conserved cysteine through the conserved F or W. Each record gives: V gene, clone size, J gene, D gene, CDR3 DNA, CDR3 protein. A D gene is named only where the DNA matches it firmly. Not all rows give a size; the values are once, few, many and, for expanded clones, a class.

V: TRBV6-4
size: few
J: TRBJ1-6
D: TRBD1
DNA: TGTGCCAGCAGCCCAGGACAGGGGTATAATTCACCCCTCCACTTT
CDR3: CASSPGQGYNSPLHF

V: TRBV18
size: -
J: TRBJ1-2
D: TRBD1
DNA: TGTGCCAGCTCATCGACAGGGGCTAACTATGGCTACACCTTC
CDR3: CASSSTGANYGYTF

V: TRBV6-6
size: -
J: TRBJ1-5
D: -
DNA: TGTGCCAGCAGTTACGGCGTGGAAAGGCGGGATCAGCCCCAGCATTTT
CDR3: CASSYGVERRDQPQHF

V: TRBV28
size: -
J: TRBJ2-6
D: -
DNA: TGTGCCAGCAGTTCGTCCCTCGGGACGGCCTCTGGGGCCAACGTCCTGACTTTC
CDR3: CASSSSLGTASGANVLTF

V: TRBV4-3
size: -
J: TRBJ1-2
D: TRBD1
DNA: TGCGCCAGCAGCCAACCCGGACAGGCTTATGGCTACACCTTC
CDR3: CASSQPGQAYGYTF

V: TRBV7-3
size: -
J: TRBJ2-2
D: -
DNA: TGTGCCACAACCCCGGGACCGAACACCGGGGAGCTGTTTTTT
CDR3: CATTPGPNTGELFF

V: TRBV19
size: -
J: TRBJ1-1
D: -
DNA: TGTGCCAGTAGTATTAGGGCGGGGCGGCTGAACACTGAAGCTTTCTTT
CDR3: CASSIRAGRLNTEAFF

V: TRBV5-1
size: -
J: TRBJ2-1
D: -
DNA: TGCGCCAGCAGCTCATTCTATAATATTAATGAGCAGTTCTTC
CDR3: CASSSFYNINEQFF

V: TRBV19
size: -
J: TRBJ1-2
D: -
DNA: TGTGCCAGTAGTATTGAGGGACTAGGAGGCTACACCTTC
CDR3: CASSIEGLGGYTF

V: TRBV6-5
size: -
J: TRBJ2-5
D: -
DNA: TGTGCCAGCAGTCGTGAGGGACGCCTCCAAGAGACCCAGTACTTC
CDR3: CASSREGRLQETQYF

V: TRBV6-6
size: -
J: TRBJ2-2
D: -
DNA: TGTGCCAGCAGTTACCCAGGGCCGACCGGGGAGCTGTTTTTT
CDR3: CASSYPGPTGELFF

V: TRBV20-1
size: once
J: TRBJ2-5
D: -
DNA: TGCAGTGCTAGTTCTGATTACGACCGCCCAAGGGGAGGGGGTAGAGAGACCCAGTACTTC
CDR3: CSASSDYDRPRGGGRETQYF

V: TRBV9
size: once
J: TRBJ1-3
D: -
DNA: TGTGCCAGCAGCACCCGCGGGGCCAACTCTGGAAACACCATATATTTT
CDR3: CASSTRGANSGNTIYF

V: TRBV7-8
size: once
J: TRBJ2-1
D: TRBD2
DNA: TGTGCCAGCAGCTTAGCTAGCGGGGGGGTGTACAATGAGCAGTTCTTC
CDR3: CASSLASGGVYNEQFF

V: TRBV24-1
size: -
J: TRBJ2-5
D: -
DNA: TGTGCCACCAGTGATTTGTGGGGTGGAGAGACCCAGTACTTC
CDR3: CATSDLWGGETQYF

V: TRBV15
size: -
J: TRBJ2-2
D: TRBD1
DNA: TGTGCCACCAGCAGAGGTCCAATCCCGGGACAGGGCGGCGGGGAGCTGTTTTTT
CDR3: CATSRGPIPGQGGGELFF

V: TRBV5-4
size: -
J: TRBJ2-5
D: TRBD2
DNA: TGTGCCAGCAGCTTAAGACTAGCGGGGGGAGAGACCCAGTACTTC
CDR3: CASSLRLAGGETQYF

V: TRBV5-5
size: -
J: TRBJ1-2
D: -
DNA: TGTGCCAGCAGCTTGGAGAGTAACTATGGCTACACCTTC
CDR3: CASSLESNYGYTF

V: TRBV4-1
size: -
J: TRBJ1-3
D: -
DNA: TGCGCCAGCAGCTTTAAGGGTACAGGTGGAAACACCATATATTTT
CDR3: CASSFKGTGGNTIYF

V: TRBV6-2/TRBV6-3
size: -
J: TRBJ1-3
D: -
DNA: TGTGCCAGCAGTTACTCACCCGGGGGCGCGGGAAACACCATATATTTT
CDR3: CASSYSPGGAGNTIYF

V: TRBV5-1
size: few
J: TRBJ1-2
D: -
DNA: TGCGCCAGCAGCTATACAGGCCCAGCGGGCTACACCTTC
CDR3: CASSYTGPAGYTF

V: TRBV5-5
size: -
J: TRBJ2-5
D: TRBD2
DNA: TGTGCCAGCAGCTTTCAACTAGCGGGAGAGACCCAGTACTTC
CDR3: CASSFQLAGETQYF

V: TRBV24-1
size: -
J: TRBJ2-3
D: -
DNA: TGTGCCACCAGTGTCCGAGGCGAGGGCCCAGATACGCAGTATTTT
CDR3: CATSVRGEGPDTQYF

V: TRBV28
size: -
J: TRBJ2-1
D: TRBD1
DNA: TGTGCCAGCAGACTGACAGGGTTAGATGAGCAGTTCTTC
CDR3: CASRLTGLDEQFF

V: TRBV10-3
size: -
J: TRBJ2-5
D: -
DNA: TGTGCCATCAGTGGGGGTTCTTGGGAGACCCAGTACTTC
CDR3: CAISGGSWETQYF

V: TRBV7-9
size: -
J: TRBJ1-1
D: TRBD1
DNA: TGTGCCAGCAGCTTAGGGGACAGGGGAGGGAACACTGAAGCTTTCTTT
CDR3: CASSLGDRGGNTEAFF

V: TRBV18
size: few
J: TRBJ2-3
D: -
DNA: TGTGCCAGCTCACCAAGAACGACTGATACGCAGTATTTT
CDR3: CASSPRTTDTQYF

V: TRBV6-5
size: -
J: TRBJ1-2
D: -
DNA: TGTGCCAGCAGTTACGGTGGGGATAACTATGGCTACACCTTC
CDR3: CASSYGGDNYGYTF

V: TRBV29-1
size: -
J: TRBJ2-5
D: -
DNA: TGCAGCGTGGCGGGGACAGCGTCTGGCGGCCAGTACTTC
CDR3: CSVAGTASGGQYF

V: TRBV6-5
size: -
J: TRBJ1-5
D: -
DNA: TGTGCCAGCAGAAAAAATCTCAATCAGCCCCAGCATTTT
CDR3: CASRKNLNQPQHF

V: TRBV30
size: -
J: TRBJ2-3
D: -
DNA: TGTGCCTGGAGTCCCCGGGGCGATACGCAGTATTTT
CDR3: CAWSPRGDTQYF

V: TRBV11-2
size: once
J: TRBJ2-5
D: -
DNA: TGTGCCAGCAGCTTTTCCCGAGGGTCAGAAGAGACCCAGTACTTC
CDR3: CASSFSRGSEETQYF

V: TRBV9
size: -
J: TRBJ1-4
D: -
DNA: TGTGCCAGCAGCGTAGAGGTGGGGGCCACGGGTGAAAAACTGTTTTTT
CDR3: CASSVEVGATGEKLFF

V: TRBV5-4
size: -
J: TRBJ1-1
D: -
DNA: TGTGCCAGCAGCTTGGAGGGGCTCACTGAAGCTTTCTTT
CDR3: CASSLEGLTEAFF

V: TRBV7-9
size: -
J: TRBJ2-5
D: TRBD1
DNA: TGTGCCAGCAGCTTGGGGACAGGGGAGACCCAGTACTTC
CDR3: CASSLGTGETQYF

V: TRBV30
size: -
J: TRBJ1-2
D: -
DNA: TGTGCCTGGAGGCGAGAGTTTAACTGGGGCTACACCTTC
CDR3: CAWRREFNWGYTF

V: TRBV18
size: -
J: TRBJ2-5
D: -
DNA: TGTGCCAGCTCACCAAGAGGGAACCAAGAGACCCAGTACTTC
CDR3: CASSPRGNQETQYF

V: TRBV21-1
size: -
J: TRBJ1-6
D: -
DNA: TGTGCCAGCAGCAAAAAGGGGAAGGGATCACCCCTCCACTTT
CDR3: CASSKKGKGSPLHF

V: TRBV2
size: -
J: TRBJ2-2
D: -
DNA: TGTGCCCTCAAGCAGGGGCCGAACACCGGGGAGCTGTTTTTT
CDR3: CALKQGPNTGELFF

V: TRBV25-1
size: -
J: TRBJ1-2
D: TRBD1
DNA: TGTGCCAGCAGTGAAGGGACAGGGGATGGCTACACCTTC
CDR3: CASSEGTGDGYTF

V: TRBV25-1
size: -
J: TRBJ1-3
D: -
DNA: TGTGCCAGCAGTGAATGGGCGGCTTCTGGAAACACCATATATTTT
CDR3: CASSEWAASGNTIYF

V: TRBV5-1
size: -
J: TRBJ1-2
D: -
DNA: TGCGCCAGCAGCATATTGGGGGGGTCCTATGGCTACACCTTC
CDR3: CASSILGGSYGYTF

V: TRBV7-8
size: -
J: TRBJ2-1
D: TRBD2
DNA: TGTGCCAGCAGCGCTAGCGGGGGGGCCCATGAGCAGTTCTTC
CDR3: CASSASGGAHEQFF

V: TRBV23-1
size: -
J: TRBJ2-1
D: TRBD1
DNA: TGCGCCAGCAGCCCGGGACAGGGAACCGGTGAGCAGTTCTTC
CDR3: CASSPGQGTGEQFF

V: TRBV7-9
size: -
J: TRBJ2-1
D: TRBD2
DNA: TGTGCCAGCAGCTTAGTCAGCGGGGGGGCCGTGAATGAGCAGTTCTTC
CDR3: CASSLVSGGAVNEQFF

V: TRBV5-4
size: few
J: TRBJ2-3
D: TRBD2
DNA: TGTGCCAGCAGCTTGGCCAAGCGGGGGGGTTATACGCAGTATTTT
CDR3: CASSLAKRGGYTQYF

V: TRBV7-2
size: -
J: TRBJ2-4
D: TRBD1
DNA: TGTGCCAGCAGCCTCATTCAGGGGGCAAACATTCAGTACTTC
CDR3: CASSLIQGANIQYF

V: TRBV7-2
size: -
J: TRBJ1-2
D: -
DNA: TGTGCCAGCAGCTTAGTAGGGGGGGGCGACTATGGCTACACCTTC
CDR3: CASSLVGGGDYGYTF